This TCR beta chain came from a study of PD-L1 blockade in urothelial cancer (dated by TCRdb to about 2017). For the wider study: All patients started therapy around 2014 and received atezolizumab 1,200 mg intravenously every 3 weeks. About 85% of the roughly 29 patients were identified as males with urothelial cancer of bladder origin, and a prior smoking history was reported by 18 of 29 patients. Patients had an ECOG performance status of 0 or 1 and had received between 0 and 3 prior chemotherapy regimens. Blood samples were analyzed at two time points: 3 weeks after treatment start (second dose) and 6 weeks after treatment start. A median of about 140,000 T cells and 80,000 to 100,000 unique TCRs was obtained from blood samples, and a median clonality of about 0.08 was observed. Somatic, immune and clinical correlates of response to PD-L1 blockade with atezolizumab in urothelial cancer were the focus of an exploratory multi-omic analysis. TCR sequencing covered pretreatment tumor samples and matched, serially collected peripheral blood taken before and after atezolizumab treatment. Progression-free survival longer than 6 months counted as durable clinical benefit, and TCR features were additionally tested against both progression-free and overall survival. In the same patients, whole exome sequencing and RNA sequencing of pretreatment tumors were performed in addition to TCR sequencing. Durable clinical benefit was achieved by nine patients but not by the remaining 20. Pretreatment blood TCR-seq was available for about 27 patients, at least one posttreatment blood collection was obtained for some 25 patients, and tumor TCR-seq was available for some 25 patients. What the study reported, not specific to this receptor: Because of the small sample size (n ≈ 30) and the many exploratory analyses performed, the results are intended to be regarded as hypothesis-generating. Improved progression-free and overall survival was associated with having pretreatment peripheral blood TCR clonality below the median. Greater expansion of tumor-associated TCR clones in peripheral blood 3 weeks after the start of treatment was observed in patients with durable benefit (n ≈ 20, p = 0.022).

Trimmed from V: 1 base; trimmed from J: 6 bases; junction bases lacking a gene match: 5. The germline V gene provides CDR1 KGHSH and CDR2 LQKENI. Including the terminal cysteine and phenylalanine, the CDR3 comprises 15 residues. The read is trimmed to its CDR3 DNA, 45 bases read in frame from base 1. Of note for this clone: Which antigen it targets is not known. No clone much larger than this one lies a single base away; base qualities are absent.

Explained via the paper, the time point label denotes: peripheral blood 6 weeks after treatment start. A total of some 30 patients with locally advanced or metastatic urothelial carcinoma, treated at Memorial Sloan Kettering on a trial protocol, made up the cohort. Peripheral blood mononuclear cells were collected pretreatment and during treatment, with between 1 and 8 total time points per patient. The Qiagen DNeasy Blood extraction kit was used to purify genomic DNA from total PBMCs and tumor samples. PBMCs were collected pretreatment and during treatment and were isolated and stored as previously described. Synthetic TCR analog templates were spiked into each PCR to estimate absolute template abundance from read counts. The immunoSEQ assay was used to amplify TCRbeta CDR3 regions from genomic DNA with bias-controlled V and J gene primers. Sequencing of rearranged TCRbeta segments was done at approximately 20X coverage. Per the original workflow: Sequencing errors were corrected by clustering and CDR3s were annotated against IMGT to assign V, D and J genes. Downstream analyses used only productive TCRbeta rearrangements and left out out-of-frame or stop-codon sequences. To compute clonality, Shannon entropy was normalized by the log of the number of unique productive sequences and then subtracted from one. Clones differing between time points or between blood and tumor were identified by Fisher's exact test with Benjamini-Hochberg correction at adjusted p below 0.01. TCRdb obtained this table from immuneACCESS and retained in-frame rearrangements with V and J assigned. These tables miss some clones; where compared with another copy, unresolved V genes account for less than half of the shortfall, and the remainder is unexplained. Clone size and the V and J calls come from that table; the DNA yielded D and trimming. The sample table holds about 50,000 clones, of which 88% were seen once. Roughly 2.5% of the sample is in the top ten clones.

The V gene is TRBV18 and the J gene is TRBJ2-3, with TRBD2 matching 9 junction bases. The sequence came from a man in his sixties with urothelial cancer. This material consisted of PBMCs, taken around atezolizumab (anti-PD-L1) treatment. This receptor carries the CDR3 CASSPLAGVPDTQYF. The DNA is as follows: TGTGCCAGCTCACCACTAGCGGGGGTGCCGGATACGCAGTATTTT.